Sequencing of this T cell receptor beta chain was carried out in a study of CD4 T cells in relation to SARS-CoV-2 and coronaviruses. CD4+ T cells from unexposed donors were obtained before the COVID-19 pandemic (2011-2018). In this sample, this clone turned up a few times. Its specificity is unknown. Naive and memory CD4+ T cell DNA was deep-sequenced without culture. Measured with immunoSEQ multiplex PCR; TCRdb has only the in-frame clones, and not every one. The table has some 65,000 clones, 87% seen once. This CDR3 has 16 amino acids. Study-wide results and limits: Crossreactive clones expanded significantly less to SARS-CoV-2 than monoreactive clones. The assay detects memory recall responses, not culture-primed primary responses.

The TCR sequence derives from a human donor in good health. Source material: memory CD4+ T cells from PBMCs. This chain uses TRBV21-1 with TRBJ2-6. TRBV21-1 is shown as a pseudogene. This CDR3 reads CASSKGGDSGANVLTF. For the CDR3, the DNA is TGTGCCAGCAGCAAAGGTGGGGACTCTGGGGCCAACGTCCTGACTTTC.